These T cell receptor beta chains were read from a single sample in a study of blood T cell repertoires in COVID-19. Here immunoSEQ multiplex PCR was the method, and the copy in TCRdb shows in-frame clones only, minus some. The data hold 200,000 to 300,000 clones, with about 90% observed a single time. The sequencing sample was made of peripheral blood. The receptors derive from a person aged 18 to 30 with COVID-19, enrolled during active disease. The CDR3 runs from the conserved cysteine through the conserved F or W. D genes are given only for firm matches. Size is stated for part of the rows, as once, few or many counts, or as a class when the clone is expanded.

v_gene: TRBV9; d_gene: NA; j_gene: TRBJ1-4; abundance: NA; len: 16; CDR3aa: CASSAGRGGSNEKLFF; CDR3nt: TGTGCCAGCAGCGCCGGAAGGGGGGGTTCTAATGAAAAACTGTTTTTT
v_gene: TRBV27; d_gene: TRBD1; j_gene: TRBJ2-7; abundance: NA; len: 14; CDR3aa: CASSSGQGLYEQYF; CDR3nt: TGTGCCAGCAGTTCGGGACAGGGGCTTTACGAGCAGTACTTC
v_gene: TRBV11-2; d_gene: TRBD2; j_gene: TRBJ2-7; abundance: NA; len: 15; CDR3aa: CASSSREGPSYEQYF; CDR3nt: TGTGCCAGCAGCTCCAGGGAGGGTCCCTCCTACGAGCAGTACTTC
v_gene: TRBV7-3; d_gene: NA; j_gene: TRBJ2-3; abundance: NA; len: 15; CDR3aa: CASSLSTGMTDTQYF; CDR3nt: TGTGCCAGCAGCTTAAGTACGGGAATGACAGATACGCAGTATTTT
v_gene: TRBV5-1; d_gene: NA; j_gene: TRBJ2-3; abundance: NA; len: 14; CDR3aa: CASSFAANTDTQYF; CDR3nt: TGCGCCAGCAGCTTCGCAGCGAACACAGATACGCAGTATTTT
v_gene: TRBV5-1; d_gene: TRBD2; j_gene: TRBJ2-7; abundance: NA; len: 15; CDR3aa: CASSLLAGGYHEQYF; CDR3nt: TGCGCCAGCAGCCTACTAGCGGGAGGTTACCACGAGCAGTACTTC
v_gene: TRBV28; d_gene: NA; j_gene: TRBJ2-2; abundance: NA; len: 11; CDR3aa: CASSSAGELFF; CDR3nt: TGTGCCAGCAGTTCAGCCGGGGAGCTGTTTTTT
v_gene: TRBV28; d_gene: TRBD1; j_gene: TRBJ1-2; abundance: NA; len: 14; CDR3aa: CASSIQGARSGYTF; CDR3nt: TGTGCCAGCAGTATTCAGGGGGCTCGGTCGGGCTACACCTTC
v_gene: TRBV5-6; d_gene: TRBD1; j_gene: TRBJ2-7; abundance: NA; len: 16; CDR3aa: CASSLGTAPYPDEQYF; CDR3nt: TGTGCCAGCAGCTTAGGGACAGCTCCCTATCCCGACGAGCAGTACTTC
v_gene: TRBV29-1; d_gene: TRBD1; j_gene: TRBJ1-2; abundance: NA; len: 11; CDR3aa: CSVETGDGYTF; CDR3nt: TGCAGCGTTGAGACAGGGGATGGCTACACCTTC
v_gene: TRBV28; d_gene: TRBD1; j_gene: TRBJ1-3; abundance: NA; len: 18; CDR3aa: CASSFGTALETSGNTIYF; CDR3nt: TGTGCCAGCAGTTTCGGGACAGCACTAGAGACCTCTGGAAACACCATATATTTT
v_gene: TRBV25-1; d_gene: TRBD1; j_gene: TRBJ1-4; abundance: NA; len: 13; CDR3aa: CASSLGTGEKLFF; CDR3nt: TGTGCCAGCAGCCTAGGGACAGGTGAAAAACTGTTTTTT
v_gene: TRBV7-2; d_gene: NA; j_gene: TRBJ2-3; abundance: NA; len: 12; CDR3aa: CASSPTTIGQYF; CDR3nt: TGTGCCAGCAGCCCCACCACGATCGGGCAGTATTTT
v_gene: TRBV6-6; d_gene: NA; j_gene: TRBJ1-1; abundance: NA; len: 14; CDR3aa: CASSLPGYGTEAFF; CDR3nt: TGTGCCAGCAGTTTACCGGGGTATGGGACTGAAGCTTTCTTT
v_gene: TRBV6-6; d_gene: NA; j_gene: TRBJ1-1; abundance: NA; len: 14; CDR3aa: CASSYSEPNTEAFF; CDR3nt: TGTGCCAGCAGTTACTCGGAGCCGAACACTGAAGCTTTCTTT
v_gene: TRBV19; d_gene: NA; j_gene: TRBJ1-2; abundance: NA; len: 15; CDR3aa: CASTLAGEGDYGYTF; CDR3nt: TGTGCCAGTACTCTAGCCGGGGAAGGAGACTATGGCTACACCTTC
v_gene: TRBV5-1; d_gene: NA; j_gene: TRBJ1-4; abundance: NA; len: 17; CDR3aa: CASSPRGVTVTNEKLFF; CDR3nt: TGCGCCAGCAGCCCACGGGGGGTCACGGTAACTAATGAAAAACTGTTTTTT
v_gene: TRBV7-3; d_gene: NA; j_gene: TRBJ2-7; abundance: NA; len: 13; CDR3aa: CASSSDTVGEQYF; CDR3nt: TGTGCCAGCAGCTCGGACACTGTCGGGGAGCAGTACTTC
v_gene: TRBV27; d_gene: TRBD2; j_gene: TRBJ2-1; abundance: NA; len: 16; CDR3aa: CASSLSGSASYNEQFF; CDR3nt: TGTGCCAGCAGTCTGAGCGGGAGCGCCTCCTACAATGAGCAGTTCTTC
v_gene: TRBV24-1; d_gene: TRBD1; j_gene: TRBJ2-3; abundance: NA; len: 16; CDR3aa: CATSGFGDRGTDTQYF; CDR3nt: TGTGCCACCAGTGGGTTCGGGGACAGGGGAACAGATACGCAGTATTTT
v_gene: TRBV19; d_gene: NA; j_gene: TRBJ2-1; abundance: NA; len: 13; CDR3aa: CASSIPPREEQFF; CDR3nt: TGTGCCAGTAGTATACCCCCACGCGAAGAGCAGTTCTTC
v_gene: TRBV29-1; d_gene: NA; j_gene: TRBJ2-1; abundance: NA; len: 11; CDR3aa: CSVVVRNEQFF; CDR3nt: TGCAGCGTTGTTGTCCGCAATGAGCAGTTCTTC
v_gene: TRBV7-8; d_gene: TRBD2; j_gene: TRBJ2-1; abundance: NA; len: 21; CDR3aa: CASIGLSRREGLFDSYNEQFF; CDR3nt: TGTGCCAGCATTGGCCTCAGTCGGCGGGAGGGCCTCTTCGATTCCTACAATGAGCAGTTCTTC
v_gene: TRBV6-4; d_gene: NA; j_gene: TRBJ1-1; abundance: NA; len: 13; CDR3aa: CASSRQLNTEAFF; CDR3nt: TGTGCCAGCAGCCGACAGCTGAACACTGAAGCTTTCTTT
v_gene: TRBV19; d_gene: NA; j_gene: TRBJ2-3; abundance: once; len: 13; CDR3aa: CASLERNTDTQYF; CDR3nt: TGTGCCAGTCTCGAGAGAAACACAGATACGCAGTATTTT
v_gene: TRBV10-2; d_gene: NA; j_gene: TRBJ2-1; abundance: NA; len: 11; CDR3aa: CASSAVYEQFF; CDR3nt: TGCGCCAGCAGTGCCGTGTATGAGCAGTTCTTC
v_gene: TRBV7-8; d_gene: TRBD1; j_gene: TRBJ1-1; abundance: NA; len: 14; CDR3aa: CASSATRGRDEAFF; CDR3nt: TGTGCCAGCAGCGCAACCAGGGGGAGAGATGAAGCTTTCTTT
v_gene: TRBV7-9; d_gene: NA; j_gene: TRBJ2-7; abundance: NA; len: 16; CDR3aa: CASSLAWGTQAYEQYF; CDR3nt: TGTGCCAGCAGCTTAGCGTGGGGGACACAGGCCTACGAGCAGTACTTC
v_gene: TRBV6-5; d_gene: NA; j_gene: TRBJ2-6; abundance: NA; len: 14; CDR3aa: CASSWSSGANVLTF; CDR3nt: TGTGCCAGCAGTTGGAGCTCTGGGGCCAACGTCCTGACTTTC
v_gene: TRBV29-1; d_gene: NA; j_gene: TRBJ1-1; abundance: NA; len: 13; CDR3aa: CSVDDTMNTEAFF; CDR3nt: TGCAGCGTTGACGACACCATGAACACTGAAGCTTTCTTT
v_gene: TRBV5-4; d_gene: TRBD2; j_gene: TRBJ2-1; abundance: once; len: 14; CDR3aa: CASSLTSDGNEQFF; CDR3nt: TGTGCCAGCAGTTTAACTAGCGACGGCAATGAGCAGTTCTTC
v_gene: TRBV11-2; d_gene: NA; j_gene: TRBJ1-1; abundance: NA; len: 14; CDR3aa: CASSFGQGHTEAFF; CDR3nt: TGTGCCAGCAGCTTTGGTCAGGGGCACACTGAAGCTTTCTTT
v_gene: TRBV4-1; d_gene: TRBD1; j_gene: TRBJ2-5; abundance: NA; len: 16; CDR3aa: CASSQDSGGLGETQYF; CDR3nt: TGCGCCAGCAGCCAAGATTCAGGGGGCTTGGGAGAGACCCAGTACTTC
v_gene: TRBV20-1; d_gene: NA; j_gene: TRBJ1-2; abundance: NA; len: 12; CDR3aa: CSARGGVDGYTF; CDR3nt: TGCAGTGCTCGTGGGGGGGTGGATGGCTACACCTTC
v_gene: TRBV5-1; d_gene: NA; j_gene: TRBJ2-7; abundance: NA; len: 15; CDR3aa: CASSSRQGKFHEQYF; CDR3nt: TGCGCCAGCAGCTCCCGTCAGGGGAAGTTCCACGAGCAGTACTTC
v_gene: TRBV14; d_gene: TRBD2; j_gene: TRBJ2-1; abundance: NA; len: 15; CDR3aa: CASSQAGGPYNEQFF; CDR3nt: TGTGCCAGCAGCCAGGCGGGAGGCCCCTACAATGAGCAGTTCTTC
v_gene: TRBV19; d_gene: TRBD1; j_gene: TRBJ2-1; abundance: NA; len: 13; CDR3aa: CASSTTGWNEQFF; CDR3nt: TGTGCCAGTAGTACGACAGGGTGGAATGAGCAGTTCTTC
v_gene: TRBV7-6; d_gene: TRBD2; j_gene: TRBJ2-2; abundance: once; len: 17; CDR3aa: CASSLFGGGTNTGELFF; CDR3nt: TGTGCCAGCAGCTTATTCGGCGGGGGGACGAACACCGGGGAGCTGTTTTTT
v_gene: TRBV5-5; d_gene: TRBD1; j_gene: TRBJ1-5; abundance: NA; len: 14; CDR3aa: CASSAGQGDQPQHF; CDR3nt: TGTGCCAGCAGCGCGGGACAGGGAGATCAGCCCCAGCATTTT
v_gene: TRBV25-1; d_gene: NA; j_gene: TRBJ1-6; abundance: NA; len: 14; CDR3aa: CASSADLQYSPLHF; CDR3nt: TGTGCCAGCAGTGCAGATCTCCAGTATTCACCCCTCCACTTT
v_gene: TRBV9; d_gene: NA; j_gene: TRBJ1-5; abundance: once; len: 14; CDR3aa: CASSPRQAGQPQHF; CDR3nt: TGTGCCAGCAGCCCCCGACAGGCAGGTCAGCCCCAGCATTTT
v_gene: TRBV11-2; d_gene: TRBD2; j_gene: TRBJ2-5; abundance: NA; len: 15; CDR3aa: CASSLLSGSPETQYF; CDR3nt: TGTGCCAGCAGCTTATTAAGCGGGAGCCCGGAGACCCAGTACTTC
v_gene: TRBV12-3/TRBV12-4; d_gene: TRBD2; j_gene: TRBJ2-2; abundance: NA; len: 13; CDR3aa: CASRSTSGGELFF; CDR3nt: TGTGCCAGCAGATCAACTAGCGGCGGGGAGCTGTTTTTT
v_gene: TRBV3-1/TRBV3-2; d_gene: TRBD1; j_gene: TRBJ1-6; abundance: NA; len: 16; CDR3aa: CASSPRGTGLNSPLHF; CDR3nt: TGTGCCAGCAGCCCTAGGGGGACAGGGTTGAATTCACCCCTCCACTTT
v_gene: TRBV5-4; d_gene: NA; j_gene: TRBJ2-1; abundance: NA; len: 14; CDR3aa: CASSLAPRDNEQFF; CDR3nt: TGTGCCAGCAGCTTGGCCCCCCGAGACAATGAGCAGTTCTTC
v_gene: TRBV5-1; d_gene: TRBD1; j_gene: TRBJ2-1; abundance: NA; len: 14; CDR3aa: CASSLGTGGNEQFF; CDR3nt: TGCGCCAGCAGCCTCGGGACAGGGGGCAATGAGCAGTTCTTC
v_gene: TRBV11-3; d_gene: NA; j_gene: TRBJ1-6; abundance: NA; len: 14; CDR3aa: CASRQDMLLSPLHF; CDR3nt: TGTGCCAGCAGACAAGACATGTTACTTTCACCCCTCCACTTT
v_gene: TRBV6-2/TRBV6-3; d_gene: NA; j_gene: TRBJ1-5; abundance: NA; len: 14; CDR3aa: CASSRDYSNQPQHF; CDR3nt: TGTGCCAGCAGTAGAGATTATAGCAATCAGCCCCAGCATTTT
v_gene: TRBV20-1; d_gene: NA; j_gene: TRBJ1-5; abundance: NA; len: 13; CDR3aa: CSASDAGHQPQHF; CDR3nt: TGCAGTGCTAGTGACGCGGGACATCAGCCCCAGCATTTT
v_gene: TRBV9; d_gene: TRBD2; j_gene: TRBJ2-3; abundance: NA; len: 16; CDR3aa: CASSVGLAASTDTQYF; CDR3nt: TGTGCCAGCAGCGTTGGACTAGCGGCTAGCACAGATACGCAGTATTTT
v_gene: TRBV5-4; d_gene: TRBD2; j_gene: TRBJ2-7; abundance: NA; len: 16; CDR3aa: CASSHGLAGDYYEQYF; CDR3nt: TGTGCCAGCAGCCATGGGCTAGCGGGAGATTATTACGAGCAGTACTTC
v_gene: TRBV28; d_gene: TRBD1; j_gene: TRBJ2-1; abundance: NA; len: 15; CDR3aa: CASSLGTGIHGEQFF; CDR3nt: TGTGCCAGCAGTTTAGGGACAGGGATTCATGGTGAGCAGTTCTTC
v_gene: TRBV4-1; d_gene: NA; j_gene: TRBJ1-1; abundance: NA; len: 12; CDR3aa: CASSQGDTEAFF; CDR3nt: TGCGCCAGCAGCCAGGGAGACACTGAAGCTTTCTTT
v_gene: TRBV11-3; d_gene: TRBD1; j_gene: TRBJ1-2; abundance: NA; len: 15; CDR3aa: CASSPRQGLVDGYTF; CDR3nt: TGTGCCAGCAGCCCGCGACAGGGTCTAGTCGATGGCTACACCTTC
v_gene: TRBV7-9; d_gene: NA; j_gene: TRBJ1-5; abundance: NA; len: 12; CDR3aa: CASRTANQPQHF; CDR3nt: TGTGCCAGCAGGACTGCTAATCAGCCCCAGCATTTT